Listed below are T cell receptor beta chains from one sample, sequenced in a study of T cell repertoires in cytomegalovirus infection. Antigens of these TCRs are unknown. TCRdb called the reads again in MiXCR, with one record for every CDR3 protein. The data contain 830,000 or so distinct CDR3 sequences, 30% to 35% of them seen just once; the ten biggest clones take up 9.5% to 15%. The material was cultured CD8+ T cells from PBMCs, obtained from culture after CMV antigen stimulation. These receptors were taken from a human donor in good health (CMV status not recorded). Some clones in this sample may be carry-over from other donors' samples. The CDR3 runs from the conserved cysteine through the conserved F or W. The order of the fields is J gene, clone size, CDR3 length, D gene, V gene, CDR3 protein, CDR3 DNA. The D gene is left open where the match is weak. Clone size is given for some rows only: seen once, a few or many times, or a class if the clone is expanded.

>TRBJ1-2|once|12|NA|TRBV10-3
CAITGDNYGYTF
TGTGCCATTACAGGCGATAACTATGGCTACACCTTC
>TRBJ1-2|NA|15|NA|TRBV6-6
CASSPPNRTNYGYTF
TGTGCCAGCAGCCCCCCAAACAGAACTAACTATGGCTACACCTTC
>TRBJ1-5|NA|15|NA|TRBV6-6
CASRPTEYSNQPQHF
TGTGCCAGCAGGCCCACAGAATATAGCAATCAGCCCCAGCATTTT
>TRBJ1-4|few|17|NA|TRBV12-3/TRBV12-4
CASSPLGPERVNEKLFF
TGTGCCAGCAGTCCATTGGGACCTGAACGAGTCAATGAAAAACTGTTTTTT
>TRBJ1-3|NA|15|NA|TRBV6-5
CASSHDRFSGNTIYF
TGTGCCAGCAGTCACGACAGATTCTCTGGAAACACCATATATTTT
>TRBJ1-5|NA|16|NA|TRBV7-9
CASSLGEGYSNQPQHF
TGTGCCAGCAGCTTAGGCGAGGGTTATAGCAATCAGCCCCAGCATTTT
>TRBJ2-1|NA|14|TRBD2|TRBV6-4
CSSSGGGAYNEQFF
TGTTCCAGCAGTGGCGGGGGGGCTTACAATGAGCAGTTCTTC
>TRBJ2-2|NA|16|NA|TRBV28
CASRGVRDTNFGGLFF
TGTGCCAGCAGGGGAGTCCGGGACACAAACTTCGGGGGGCTGTTTTTT
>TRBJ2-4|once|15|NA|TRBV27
CASSLNGWSTDIQYF
TGTGCCAGCAGTTTAAATGGCTGGAGTACGGACATTCAGTACTTC
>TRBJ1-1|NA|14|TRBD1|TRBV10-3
CAISAIQGDTEAFF
TGTGCCATCAGTGCGATTCAGGGGGACACTGAAGCTTTCTTT